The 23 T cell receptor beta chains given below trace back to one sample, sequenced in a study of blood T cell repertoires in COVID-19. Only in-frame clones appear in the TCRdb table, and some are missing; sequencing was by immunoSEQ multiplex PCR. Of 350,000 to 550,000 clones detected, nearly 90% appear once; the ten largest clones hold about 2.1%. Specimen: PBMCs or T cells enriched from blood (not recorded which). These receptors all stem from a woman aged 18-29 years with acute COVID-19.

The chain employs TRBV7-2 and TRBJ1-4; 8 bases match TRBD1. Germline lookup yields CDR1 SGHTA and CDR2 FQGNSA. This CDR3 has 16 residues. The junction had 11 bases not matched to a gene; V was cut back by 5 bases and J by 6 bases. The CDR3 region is CASSQFPGGGDEKLFF. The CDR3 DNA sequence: TGTGCCAGCAGCCAATTCCCAGGGGGCGGCGATGAAAAACTGTTTTTT.

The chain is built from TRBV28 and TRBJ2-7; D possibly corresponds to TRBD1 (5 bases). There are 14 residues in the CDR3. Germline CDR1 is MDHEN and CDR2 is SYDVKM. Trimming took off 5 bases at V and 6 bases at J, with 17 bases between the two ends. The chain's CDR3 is CASSMPQVVGEQYF. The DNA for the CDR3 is TGTGCCAGCAGTATGCCACAGGTCGTCGGCGAGCAGTACTTC.

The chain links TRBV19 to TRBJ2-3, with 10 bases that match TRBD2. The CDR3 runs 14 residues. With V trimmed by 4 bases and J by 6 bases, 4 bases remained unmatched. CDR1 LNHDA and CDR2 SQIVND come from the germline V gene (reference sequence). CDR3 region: CASSTSGGVDTQYF. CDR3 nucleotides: TGTGCCAGTAGTACCAGCGGGGGGGTCGATACGCAGTATTTT.

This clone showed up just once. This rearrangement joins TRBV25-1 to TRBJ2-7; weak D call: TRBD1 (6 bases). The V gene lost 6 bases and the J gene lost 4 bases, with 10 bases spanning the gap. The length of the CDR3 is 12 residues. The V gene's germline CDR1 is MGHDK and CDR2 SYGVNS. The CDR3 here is CASSRQVYEQYF. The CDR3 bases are TGTGCCAGCAGCAGACAGGTTTACGAGCAGTACTTC.

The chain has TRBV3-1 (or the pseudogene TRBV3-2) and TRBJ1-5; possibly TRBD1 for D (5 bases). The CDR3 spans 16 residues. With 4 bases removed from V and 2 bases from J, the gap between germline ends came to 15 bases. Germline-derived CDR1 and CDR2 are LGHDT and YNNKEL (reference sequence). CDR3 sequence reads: CASSPAGDLGNQPQHF. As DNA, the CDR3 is TGTGCCAGCAGCCCGGCGGGGGATTTAGGCAATCAGCCCCAGCATTTT.

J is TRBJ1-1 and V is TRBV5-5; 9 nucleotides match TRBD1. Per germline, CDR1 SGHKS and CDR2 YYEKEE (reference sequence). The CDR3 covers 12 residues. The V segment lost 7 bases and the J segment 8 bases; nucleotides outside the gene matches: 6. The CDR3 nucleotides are TGTGCCAGCCTGCTCGGGACAGGGGAAGCTTTCTTT. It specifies CASLLGTGEAFF.

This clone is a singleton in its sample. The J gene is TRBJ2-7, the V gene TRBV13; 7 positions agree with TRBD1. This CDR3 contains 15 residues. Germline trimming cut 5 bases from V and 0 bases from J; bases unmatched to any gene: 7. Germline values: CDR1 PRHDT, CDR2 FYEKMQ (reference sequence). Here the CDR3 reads CASSMGQQTSYEQYF. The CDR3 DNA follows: TGTGCCAGCAGCATGGGACAGCAGACCTCCTACGAGCAGTACTTC.

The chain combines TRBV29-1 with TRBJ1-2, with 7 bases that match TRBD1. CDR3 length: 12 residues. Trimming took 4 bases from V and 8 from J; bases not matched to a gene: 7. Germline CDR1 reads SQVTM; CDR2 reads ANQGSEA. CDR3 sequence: CSVVGQGEGYTF. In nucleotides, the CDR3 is TGCAGCGTTGTAGGGCAGGGGGAGGGCTACACCTTC. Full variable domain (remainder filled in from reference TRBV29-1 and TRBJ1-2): SAVISQKPSRDICQRGTSLTIQCQVDSQVTMMFWYRQQPGQSLTLIATANQGSEATYESGFVIDKFPISRPNLTFSTLTVSNMSPEDSSIYLCSVVGQGEGYTFGSGTRLTVV.

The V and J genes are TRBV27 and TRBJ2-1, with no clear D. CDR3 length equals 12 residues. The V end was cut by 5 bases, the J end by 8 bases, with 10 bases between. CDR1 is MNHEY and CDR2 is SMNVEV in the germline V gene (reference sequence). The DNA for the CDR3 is TGTGCCAGCAGTCCCTATCCGGATGAGCAGTTCTTC. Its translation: CASSPYPDEQFF.

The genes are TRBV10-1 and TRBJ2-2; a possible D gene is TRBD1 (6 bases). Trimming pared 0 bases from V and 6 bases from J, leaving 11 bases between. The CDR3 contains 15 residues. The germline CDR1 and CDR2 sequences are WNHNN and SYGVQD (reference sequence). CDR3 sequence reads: CASSESGGGPGELFF. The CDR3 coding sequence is TGCGCCAGCAGTGAGTCTGGGGGCGGACCCGGGGAGCTGTTTTTT.

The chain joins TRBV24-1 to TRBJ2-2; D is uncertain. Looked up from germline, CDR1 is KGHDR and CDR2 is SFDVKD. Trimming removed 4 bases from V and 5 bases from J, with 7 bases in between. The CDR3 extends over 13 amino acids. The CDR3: CATSETETGELFF. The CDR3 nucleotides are TGTGCCACCAGTGAAACCGAGACCGGGGAGCTGTTTTTT.

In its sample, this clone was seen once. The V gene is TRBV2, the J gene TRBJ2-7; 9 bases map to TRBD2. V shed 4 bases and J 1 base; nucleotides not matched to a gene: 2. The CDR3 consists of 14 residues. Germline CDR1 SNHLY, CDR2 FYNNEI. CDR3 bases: TGTGCCAGCAGTGGTCTAGCGGGATCCTACGAGCAGTACTTC. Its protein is CASSGLAGSYEQYF.

CDR3 nucleotides: TGTGCCAGCAGCCAAGACAACAGGGGCACTGAAGCTTTCTTT. As protein: CASSQDNRGTEAFF. This chain joins TRBV3-1 (or the pseudogene TRBV3-2) and TRBJ1-1, with 7 positions matching TRBD1. The V gene end was trimmed by 0 bases and the J gene end by 4 bases; junction bases not matched to a gene: 2. The CDR3 has 14 residues. Germline V gene lookup returns CDR1 LGHDT and CDR2 YNNKEL (reference sequence).

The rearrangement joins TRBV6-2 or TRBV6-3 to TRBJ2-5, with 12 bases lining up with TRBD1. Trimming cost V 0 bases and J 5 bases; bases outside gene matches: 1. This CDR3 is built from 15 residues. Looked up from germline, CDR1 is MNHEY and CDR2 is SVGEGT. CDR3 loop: CASSYSGQGAETQYF. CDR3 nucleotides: TGTGCCAGCAGTTACTCGGGACAGGGGGCTGAGACCCAGTACTTC.

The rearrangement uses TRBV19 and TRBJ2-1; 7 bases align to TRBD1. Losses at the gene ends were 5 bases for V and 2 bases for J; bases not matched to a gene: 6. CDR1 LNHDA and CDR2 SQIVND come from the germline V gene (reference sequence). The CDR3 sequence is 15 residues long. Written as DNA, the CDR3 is TGTGCCAGTAGTCCCCGACAGGGCGCCTACAATGAGCAGTTCTTC. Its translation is CASSPRQGAYNEQFF.

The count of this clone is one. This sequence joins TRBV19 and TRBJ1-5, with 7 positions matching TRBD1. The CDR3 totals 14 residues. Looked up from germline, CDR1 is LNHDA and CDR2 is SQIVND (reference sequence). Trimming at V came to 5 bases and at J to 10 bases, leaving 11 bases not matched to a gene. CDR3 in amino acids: CASSPDRVTFPQHF. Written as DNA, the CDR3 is TGTGCCAGTAGTCCCGACAGGGTTACTTTTCCCCAGCATTTT.

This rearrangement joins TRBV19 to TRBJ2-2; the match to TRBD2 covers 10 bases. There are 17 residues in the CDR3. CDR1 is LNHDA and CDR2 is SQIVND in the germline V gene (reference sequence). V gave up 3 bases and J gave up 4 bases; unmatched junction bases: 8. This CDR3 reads CASSIGLAGVITGELFF. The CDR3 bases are TGTGCCAGTAGTATTGGGCTAGCGGGAGTGATCACCGGGGAGCTGTTTTTT.

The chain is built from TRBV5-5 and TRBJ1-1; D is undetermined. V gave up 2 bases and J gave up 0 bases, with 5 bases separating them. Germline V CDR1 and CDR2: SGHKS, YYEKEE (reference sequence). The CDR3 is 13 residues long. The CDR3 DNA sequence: TGTGCCAGCAGCTTCTTTTTGAACACTGAAGCTTTCTTT. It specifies CASSFFLNTEAFF. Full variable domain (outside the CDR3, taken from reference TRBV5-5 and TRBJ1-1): DAGVTQSPTHLIKTRGQQVTLRCSPISGHKSVSWYQQVLGQGPQFIFQYYEKEERGRGNFPDRFSARQFPNYSSELNVNALLLGDSALYLCASSFFLNTEAFFGQGTRLTVV.

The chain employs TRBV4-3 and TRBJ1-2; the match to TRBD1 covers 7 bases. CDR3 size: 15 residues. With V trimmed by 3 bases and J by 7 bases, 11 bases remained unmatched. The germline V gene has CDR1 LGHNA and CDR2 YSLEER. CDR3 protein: CASSHAPSTGIGYTF. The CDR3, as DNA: TGCGCCAGCAGCCATGCCCCATCGACAGGGATTGGCTACACCTTC.

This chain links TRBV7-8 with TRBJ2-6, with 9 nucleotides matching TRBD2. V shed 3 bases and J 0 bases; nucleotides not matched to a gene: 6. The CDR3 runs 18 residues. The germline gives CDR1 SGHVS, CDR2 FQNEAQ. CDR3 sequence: CASSFLVAGVSGANVLTF. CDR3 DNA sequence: TGTGCCAGCAGCTTCTTGGTAGCGGGGGTCTCTGGGGCCAACGTCCTGACTTTC.

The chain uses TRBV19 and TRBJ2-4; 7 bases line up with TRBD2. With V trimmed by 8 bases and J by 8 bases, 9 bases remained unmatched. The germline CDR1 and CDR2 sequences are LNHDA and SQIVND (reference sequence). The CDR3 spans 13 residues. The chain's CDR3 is CASLRRGIDIQYF. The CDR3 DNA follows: TGTGCCAGTCTCCGGCGGGGGATAGACATTCAGTACTTC.

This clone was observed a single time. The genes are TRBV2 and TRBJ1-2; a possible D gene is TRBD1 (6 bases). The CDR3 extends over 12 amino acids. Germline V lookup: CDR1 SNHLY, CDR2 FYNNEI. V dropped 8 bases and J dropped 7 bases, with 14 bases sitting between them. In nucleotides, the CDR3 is TGTGCCAGCGGGGGGGCAGTTTCTGGCTACACCTTC. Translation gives CASGGAVSGYTF.

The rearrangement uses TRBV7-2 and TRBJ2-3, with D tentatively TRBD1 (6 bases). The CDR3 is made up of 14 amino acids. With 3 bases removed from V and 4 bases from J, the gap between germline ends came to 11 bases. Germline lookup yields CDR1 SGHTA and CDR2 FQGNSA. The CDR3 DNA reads TGTGCCAGCAGCTTGCAGGGGATGGCAGATACGCAGTATTTT. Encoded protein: CASSLQGMADTQYF.